Sequencing of this T cell receptor beta chain was carried out in a study of Ad26.COV2.S vaccination and SARS-CoV-2 variants. Study background: Once, or twice with 56 days between doses, Ad26.COV2.S was given intramuscularly.

On this clone itself: The target antigen is unknown.

The repertoire was sequenced with immunoSEQ multiplex PCR; TCRdb's copy has only in-frame clones and lacks some. The sample contains fewer than 400,000 clones, around 90% of which appear only once. General study points: Substantial breadth was reportedly displayed by spike-specific CD8+ and CD4+ T cell responses after vaccination.

The germline CDR1 and CDR2 sequences are LGHNT and FRNRAP. With 4 bases clipped from V and 6 bases from J, the junction kept 6 bases outside the gene matches. The CDR3 is 14 amino acids. Described treatment: 15 to 20 received Ad26.COV2.S at low or high dose, single or two shots; about five received placebo; per-sample allocation not given. Sampling was done on day 63 after the first vaccine or placebo injection. Aged 18-55 years, donor was enrolled in Boston in about 2020. The source material was peripheral blood, sampled in a trial of Ad26.COV2.S vaccine versus placebo. The TCR sequence derives from a person between 18 and 59 years old who received the Ad26.COV2.S COVID-19 vaccine or a placebo. This chain uses TRBV12-5 with TRBJ2-3; 8 nucleotides agree with TRBD2. The chain's CDR3 is CASGWGLDADTQYF. CDR3 nucleotide sequence: TGTGCTAGTGGTTGGGGACTAGATGCGGATACGCAGTATTTT.